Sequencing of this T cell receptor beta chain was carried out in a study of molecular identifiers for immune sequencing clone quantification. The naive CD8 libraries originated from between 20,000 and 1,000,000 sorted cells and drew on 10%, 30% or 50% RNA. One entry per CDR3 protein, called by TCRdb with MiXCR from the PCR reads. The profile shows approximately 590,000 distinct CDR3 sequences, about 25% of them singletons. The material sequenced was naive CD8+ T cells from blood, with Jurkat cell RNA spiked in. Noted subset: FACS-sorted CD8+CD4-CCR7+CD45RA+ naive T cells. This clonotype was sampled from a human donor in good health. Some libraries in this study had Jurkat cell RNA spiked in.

CDR3 bases: TGTGCCAGCAGTTACTCGATAAGGGACAGGGATCTGACAGGCTACACCTTC. This gives the protein CASSYSIRDRDLTGYTF. The chain uses TRBV6-5 and TRBJ1-2, with 9 bases fitting TRBD1. The V gene end was trimmed by 0 bases and the J gene end by 8 bases; junction bases not matched to a gene: 13. This CDR3 comprises 17 residues. CDR1 and CDR2 from the germline V gene are MNHEY and SVGAGI.